This T cell receptor (beta chain) was identified in a study of T cells in Graves' hyperthyroidism and ophthalmopathy. General study findings and limits: Most thyroid clonotypes expanded above 0.001 were also detected in blood. Stable hyperthyroidism and ophthalmopathy were separated using 13 V-J signatures.

Each diagnosis drew on symptoms, thyroxine, TRAb, thyroid ultrasound and orbital computed tomography findings. This CDR3 is 13 amino acids long. Germline CDR1 and CDR2: ENHRY and SYGVKD. Regions amplified from RNA transcripts were the TCR beta CDR3 regions. When the TCR CDR3 underwent first-round RT-PCR, the HTBI primer set was used. TCRdb processed the multiplex PCR reads anew with MiXCR; each CDR3 protein has one entry. The data show more than 500,000 distinct CDR3 sequences, about 43% seen once. In regard to this clonotype: Its antigen is currently unknown. One end of the junction is discordant with germline, which a read error may explain.

The sequencing input was peripheral blood or thyroid tissue (not recorded which). This clonotype was obtained from an adult woman with Graves' disease, either hyperthyroidism or ophthalmopathy (not recorded which). The chain uses TRBV10-3 and TRBJ1-1; 8 nucleotides line up with TRBD1. As DNA, the CDR3 is TGCGCCATCGGACAGGGTGTGGGCACTGAAGCTTTCTTT. Its translation: CAIGQGVGTEAFF.